Following are 25 T cell receptor beta chains from one sample sequenced in a study of blood T cell repertoires in COVID-19. Produced via immunoSEQ multiplex PCR; TCRdb's table is partial and in-frame only. This sample has around 220,000 clones, with around 90% found just once. Material: peripheral blood. Source of these receptors: a man aged 18 to 29 with active or convalescent COVID-19.

V is TRBV14 and J is TRBJ2-1; 12 positions match TRBD2. Germline CDR1 reads SGHDN; CDR2 reads FVKESK. The CDR3 loop spans 18 amino acids. V lost 0 bases and J lost 2; bases outside the gene matches: 5. This CDR3 is CASSQDFWTSGTYNEQFF. The CDR3 DNA reads as TGTGCCAGCAGCCAAGATTTTTGGACTAGCGGGACCTACAATGAGCAGTTCTTC.

The rearrangement uses TRBV5-6 and TRBJ2-7; unclear D gene. Trimming stripped 1 base from V and 6 bases from J, with 8 bases between. There are 12 residues in the CDR3. Per the germline V gene, CDR1 is SGHDT and CDR2 is YYEEEE. CDR3 nucleotides: TGTGCCAGCAGCTTGAAGTCCGGCGAGCAGTACTTC. This sequence encodes CASSLKSGEQYF.

The chain has TRBV7-8 and TRBJ1-1; D gene uncertain. V was pared by 10 bases and J by 0 bases, with 12 bases between. Germline loops: CDR1 SGHVS, CDR2 FQNEAQ. CDR3 length: 13 residues. CDR3 region: CAIGPGMNTEAFF. CDR3 sequence (DNA): TGTGCCATTGGGCCAGGTATGAACACTGAAGCTTTCTTT.

V is TRBV5-1 and J is TRBJ2-7; 12 bases match TRBD2. J gave up 2 bases and V 1 base, and 4 bases lay outside the gene matches. There are 16 residues in the CDR3. Germline CDR1 reads SGHRS; CDR2 reads YFSETQ. DNA for the CDR3: TGCGCCAGCAGCTTGACTAGCGGGAGGTCTACCTACGAGCAGTACTTC. This sequence encodes CASSLTSGRSTYEQYF.

The rearrangement uses TRBV7-6 and TRBJ2-1; 9 bases line up with TRBD1. Trimming cost V 7 bases and J 2 bases; bases outside gene matches: 6. Germline V gene lookup returns CDR1 SGHVS and CDR2 FNYEAQ. The CDR3 is 15 amino acids. CDR3: CASTHRGLTYNEQFF. DNA for the CDR3: TGTGCCAGCACTCACAGGGGGCTTACCTACAATGAGCAGTTCTTC.

The chain joins TRBV5-1 to TRBJ1-5; D may be TRBD1 (5 bases). With 4 bases removed from V and 2 bases from J, the gap between germline ends came to 10 bases. The CDR3 runs to 14 residues. Germline V gives CDR1 SGHRS, CDR2 YFSETQ. CDR3 nucleotide sequence: TGCGCCAGCAGCCAAGGGGTCGGCAATCAGCCCCAGCATTTT. Its protein product is CASSQGVGNQPQHF. The variable domain in full, with the rest retrieved from reference TRBV5-1 and TRBJ1-5, is KAGVTQTPRYLIKTRGQQVTLSCSPISGHRSVSWYQQTPGQGLQFLFEYFSETQRNKGNFPGRFSGRQFSNSRSEMNVSTLELGDSALYLCASSQGVGNQPQHFGDGTRLSIL.

The count of this clone is one. The gene calls are TRBV7-2 and TRBJ2-5; perhaps TRBD1 as D (7 bases). In germline, CDR1 is SGHTA, CDR2 FQGNSA. The CDR3 runs 17 residues. V was pared by 5 bases and J by 2 bases, with 21 bases between. The CDR3 is CASSRPGGQRLQETQYF. CDR3 sequence (DNA): TGTGCCAGCAGCCGGCCCGGGGGACAGCGATTACAAGAGACCCAGTACTTC.

The table lists this clone with a count of one. V is TRBV7-9 and J is TRBJ1-3, with TRBD1 matching over 7 bases. The CDR3 extends over 17 amino acids. V dropped 4 bases and J dropped 2; count of bases not matched to a gene: 11. Germline V gene lookup returns CDR1 SEHNR and CDR2 FQNEAQ (reference sequence). Here the CDR3 reads CASSSGDFQGAGNTIYF. In DNA form, the CDR3 reads TGTGCCAGCAGCTCAGGAGATTTTCAGGGGGCTGGAAACACCATATATTTT.

The rearrangement uses TRBV28 and TRBJ1-5, with a tentative D call TRBD1 (5 bases). The germline gives CDR1 MDHEN, CDR2 SYDVKM. The CDR3 is 12 residues long. V lost 6 bases, J lost 7 bases, and 10 bases lay in between. CDR3 residues: CASRHQGQPQHF. CDR3 DNA: TGTGCCAGCAGGCATCAGGGCCAGCCCCAGCATTTT.

This clone has just a few counts. V usage is TRBV4-3 and J usage is TRBJ2-7; the match to TRBD1 covers 10 bases. The CDR3 totals 16 residues. The germline CDR1 and CDR2 sequences are LGHNA and YSLEER. Trimming at V came to 0 bases and at J to 3 bases, leaving 5 bases not matched to a gene. CDR3 in amino acids: CASSQDRGTGVYEQYF. Written as DNA, the CDR3 is TGCGCCAGCAGCCAAGATCGGGGGACAGGGGTCTACGAGCAGTACTTC.

This clone was counted once. The gene calls are TRBV7-2 and TRBJ1-2; D possibly corresponds to TRBD1 (5 bases). From germline, CDR1 is SGHTA and CDR2 FQGNSA. Trimming pared 0 bases from V and 3 bases from J, leaving 11 bases between. The length of the CDR3 is 15 residues. For the CDR3, the DNA is TGTGCCAGCAGCTTAGCCCGGGGGGTTGACTATGGCTACACCTTC. This encodes CASSLARGVDYGYTF.

V and J are TRBV7-9 and TRBJ1-4; no clear D gene. V was pared by 1 base and J by 2 bases, with 8 bases between. The CDR3 consists of 15 residues. From germline, CDR1 is SEHNR and CDR2 FQNEAQ (reference sequence). The CDR3 coding sequence is TGTGCCAGCAGCTTAGTCTCTTCGACTAATGAAAAACTGTTTTTT. Amino acid sequence: CASSLVSSTNEKLFF.

The chain joins TRBV27 to TRBJ1-5, with TRBD1 identical over 7 bases. V dropped 9 bases and J dropped 2; count of bases not matched to a gene: 10. Per the germline V gene, CDR1 is MNHEY and CDR2 is SMNVEV (reference sequence). The length of the CDR3 is 15 residues. The CDR3 bases are TGTGCCAGTCAGGGGGGTTTAGGGCGCAATCAGCCCCAGCATTTT. It translates to CASQGGLGRNQPQHF.

The chain has TRBV11-2 and TRBJ1-1; possibly TRBD1 for D (5 bases). CDR3 size: 15 residues. Trimming removed 5 bases at V and 8 bases at J, with 21 bases between. CDR1 SGHAT and CDR2 FQNNGV come from the germline V gene. The CDR3 is CASSHRSGSGFEAFF. Here the CDR3 DNA reads TGTGCCAGCAGCCACAGGTCAGGATCGGGTTTCGAAGCTTTCTTT.

The chain carries TRBV24-1 and TRBJ2-1; 9 nucleotides line up with TRBD2. The J segment lost 5 bases and the V segment lost 8 bases, leaving 9 bases of the junction unmatched. The CDR3 consists of 15 residues. CDR1 is KGHDR, CDR2 SFDVKD, per germline. CDR3 DNA: TGTGCCACCATGCAAGCGGGAGGTCCCCACAATGAGCAGTTCTTC. Translating gives CATMQAGGPHNEQFF.

The chain uses TRBV7-9 and TRBJ2-7; TRBD1 aligns across 9 bases. The trim removed 8 bases at V and 9 bases at J, leaving 14 bases unmatched. The CDR3 loop spans 14 amino acids. The germline V gene has CDR1 SEHNR and CDR2 FQNEAQ (reference sequence). DNA for the CDR3: TGTGCCAGCTCGGGAACAGGGGGCGCGTCAGCGCAGTACTTC. It codes for CASSGTGGASAQYF.

Here the CDR3 reads CASSSSPLVSEVDPYF. CDR3 nucleotides: TGTGCCAGCAGTTCTAGCCCTCTAGTTAGCGAAGTGGATCCGTACTTC. V and J are TRBV6-5 and TRBJ2-7; tentatively, D is TRBD2 (5 bases). This CDR3 is built from 16 residues. Per the germline V gene, CDR1 is MNHEY and CDR2 is SVGAGI. Trimming removed 4 bases at V and 12 bases at J, with 28 bases between.

This clone was detected once. The V and J genes are TRBV29-1 and TRBJ1-1; 8 nucleotides align to TRBD1. The CDR3 runs 15 residues. Trimming at V came to 7 bases and at J to 3 bases, leaving 13 bases not matched to a gene. Germline V CDR1 and CDR2: SQVTM, ANQGSEA. The CDR3 coding sequence is TGCAGCGCTAGCTTGAGACAGGGGAGGGACACTGAAGCTTTCTTT. This translates into CSASLRQGRDTEAFF.

The chain is built from TRBV4-2 and TRBJ1-1; D not resolved. The germline CDR1 and CDR2 sequences are LGHNA and YNFKEQ. The ends were cut back, 0 bases at V and 6 bases at J, with 14 bases in the middle. The CDR3 is made up of 15 amino acids. CDR3 residues: CASSQDRRGGPEAFF. The CDR3 DNA is TGTGCCAGCAGCCAAGATAGGCGGGGAGGGCCTGAAGCTTTCTTT.

The chain employs TRBV7-6 and TRBJ1-6; D uncertain. There are 14 residues in the CDR3. Trimming left V 1 base short and J 5 bases short, with 6 bases between. Germline CDR1 and CDR2: SGHVS and FNYEAQ. This chain's CDR3 is CASSLGQNNSPLHF. Written as DNA, the CDR3 is TGTGCCAGCAGCTTAGGGCAGAATAATTCACCCCTCCACTTT.

The sample holds a few counts of this clone. V usage is TRBV6-6 and J usage is TRBJ1-3; the D gene is possibly TRBD1 (6 bases). Trimming shortened V by 7 bases and J by 0 bases, and 16 bases separated the two germline ends. The CDR3 totals 16 residues. The germline CDR1 and CDR2 sequences are MNHNY and SVGAGI (reference sequence). As DNA, the CDR3 is TGTGCCAGCACGGGCGGGGGCCACTACTCTGGAAACACCATATATTTT. This sequence encodes CASTGGGHYSGNTIYF.

This clone showed up just once. V gene TRBV24-1 combines with J gene TRBJ2-3; TRBD2 matches 14 bases. CDR1 is KGHDR and CDR2 is SFDVKD in the germline V gene. The V segment lost 4 bases and the J segment 2 bases; nucleotides outside the gene matches: 7. The length of the CDR3 is 18 residues. CDR3 coding DNA: TGTGCCACCAGTGAGTCGGGACTAGCGGGAGTTCCCACAGATACGCAGTATTTT. This codes for CATSESGLAGVPTDTQYF.

J is TRBJ2-1 and V is TRBV28, with TRBD1 as a possible D gene (5 bases). There are 15 residues in the CDR3. In germline, CDR1 is MDHEN, CDR2 SYDVKM. V gave up 5 bases and J gave up 6 bases, with 17 bases separating them. The CDR3 DNA follows: TGTGCCAGCAGTGGGGCTCGTAGTTACTCCAATGAGCAGTTCTTC. Amino acid sequence: CASSGARSYSNEQFF.

The V call is TRBV29-1, the J call TRBJ2-1, with D unclear. V lost 6 bases and J lost 7, with 13 bases in between. Germline CDR1 SQVTM, CDR2 ANQGSEA. The CDR3 is 12 residues long. The CDR3 sequence is CSVELVGNEQFF. The CDR3, as DNA: TGCAGCGTCGAGCTCGTCGGGAATGAGCAGTTCTTC.

This chain uses TRBV30 with TRBJ2-7; D not resolved. This CDR3 is 11 amino acids long. V was shortened by 8 bases and J by 0 bases, with 8 bases between the two germline ends. Germline V gene sequence: CDR1 GTSNPN, CDR2 SVGIG (reference sequence). CDR3 residues: CATGSSYEQYF. Written as DNA, the CDR3 is TGTGCCACCGGGTCCTCCTACGAGCAGTACTTC.